The sequence of this TCR beta chain was determined in a study of cytomegalovirus exposure and HLA in healthy donors. This clone appeared a few times. CDR1 is SGHRS and CDR2 is YFSETQ in the germline V gene. Unmatched junction bases numbered 5, after V lost 9 bases and J lost 7 bases. This CDR3 region has 12 residues. PCR amplification relied on 60 Vbeta primers (plus 13 Jbeta primers). Sequenced by immunoSEQ multiplex PCR; TCRdb stores in-frame clones only, minus some. The sample yields about 88,000 clones, about four fifths seen once. The TCR originated in a woman aged 40 to 49 in good health and CMV-seronegative. The V and J genes are TRBV5-1 and TRBJ1-5; 9 nucleotides align to TRBD1. Sequencing was done on a sample of PBMCs. CDR3 in DNA: TGCGCCACTACAGGGGGCGGACAGCCCCAGCATTTT. Translating gives CATTGGGQPQHF.